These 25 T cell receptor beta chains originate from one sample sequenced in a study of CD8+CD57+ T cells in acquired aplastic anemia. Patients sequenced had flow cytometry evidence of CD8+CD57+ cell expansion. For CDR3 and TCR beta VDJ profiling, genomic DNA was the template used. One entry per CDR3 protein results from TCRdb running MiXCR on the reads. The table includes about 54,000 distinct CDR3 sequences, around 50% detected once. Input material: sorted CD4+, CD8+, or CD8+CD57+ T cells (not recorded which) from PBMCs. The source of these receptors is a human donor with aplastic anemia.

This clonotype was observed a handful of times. CDR3 residues: CASSFSGAGAEQYF. CDR3 DNA sequence: TGTGCCAGCAGCTTCTCGGGGGCGGGAGCCGAGCAGTACTTC. The chain combines TRBV7-8 with TRBJ2-7; TRBD2 is a possible D gene (7 bases). This CDR3 is built from 14 residues. Trimming stripped 3 bases from V and 6 bases from J, with 15 bases between. The germline CDR1 and CDR2 sequences are SGHVS and FQNEAQ.

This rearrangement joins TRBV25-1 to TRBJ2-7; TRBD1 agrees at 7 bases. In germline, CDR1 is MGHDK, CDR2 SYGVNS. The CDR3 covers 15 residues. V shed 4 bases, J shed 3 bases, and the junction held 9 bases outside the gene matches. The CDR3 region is CASSATGQPVYEQYF. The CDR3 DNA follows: TGTGCCAGCAGTGCAACGGGACAGCCAGTCTACGAGCAGTACTTC.

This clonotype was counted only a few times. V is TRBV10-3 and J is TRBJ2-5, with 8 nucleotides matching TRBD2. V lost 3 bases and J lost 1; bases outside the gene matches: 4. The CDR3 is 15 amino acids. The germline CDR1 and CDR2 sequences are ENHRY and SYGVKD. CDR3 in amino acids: CAISDERGPQETQYF. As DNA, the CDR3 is TGTGCCATCAGTGACGAGCGGGGGCCCCAAGAGACCCAGTACTTC.

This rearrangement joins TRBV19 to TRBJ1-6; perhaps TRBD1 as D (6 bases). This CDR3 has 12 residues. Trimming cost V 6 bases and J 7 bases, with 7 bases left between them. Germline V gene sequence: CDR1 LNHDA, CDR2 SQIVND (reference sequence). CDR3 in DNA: TGTGCCAGTAGCGACAGGAATTCACCCCTCCACTTT. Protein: CASSDRNSPLHF.

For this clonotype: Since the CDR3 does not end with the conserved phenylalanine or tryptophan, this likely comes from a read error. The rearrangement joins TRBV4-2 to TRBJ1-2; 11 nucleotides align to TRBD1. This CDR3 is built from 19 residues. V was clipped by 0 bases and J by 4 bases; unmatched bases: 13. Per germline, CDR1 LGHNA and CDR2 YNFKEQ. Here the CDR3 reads CASSQEGTGGWEGPYGYTL. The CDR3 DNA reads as TGTGCCAGCAGCCAAGAAGGGACAGGGGGGTGGGAGGGCCCCTATGGCTACACCCTC.

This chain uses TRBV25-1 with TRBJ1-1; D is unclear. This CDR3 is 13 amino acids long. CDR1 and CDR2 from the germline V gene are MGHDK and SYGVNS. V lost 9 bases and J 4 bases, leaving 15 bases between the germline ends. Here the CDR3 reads CASSTQKGTEAFF. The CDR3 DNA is TGTGCCAGTAGTACGCAAAAGGGCACTGAAGCTTTCTTT.

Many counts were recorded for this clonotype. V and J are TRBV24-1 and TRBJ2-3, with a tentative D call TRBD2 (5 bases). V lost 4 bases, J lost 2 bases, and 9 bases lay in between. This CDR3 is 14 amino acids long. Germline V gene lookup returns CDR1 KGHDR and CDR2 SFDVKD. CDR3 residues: CATSESSSTDTQYF. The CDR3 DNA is TGTGCCACCAGTGAATCTAGCTCCACAGATACGCAGTATTTT.

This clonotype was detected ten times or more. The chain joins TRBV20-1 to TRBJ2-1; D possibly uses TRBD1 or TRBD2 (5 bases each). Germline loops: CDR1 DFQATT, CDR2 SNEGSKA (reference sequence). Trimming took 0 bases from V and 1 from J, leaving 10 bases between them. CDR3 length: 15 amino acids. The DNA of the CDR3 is TGCAGTGCTAGAGATCCTGGGGGATCCTACAATGAGCAGTTCTTC. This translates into CSARDPGGSYNEQFF.

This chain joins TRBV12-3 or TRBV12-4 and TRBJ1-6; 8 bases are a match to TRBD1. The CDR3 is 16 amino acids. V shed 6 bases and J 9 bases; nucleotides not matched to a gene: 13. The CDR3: CASRGTGTGRISPLHF. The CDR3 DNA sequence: TGTGCCAGCAGAGGTACCGGGACAGGACGAATTTCACCCCTCCACTTT.

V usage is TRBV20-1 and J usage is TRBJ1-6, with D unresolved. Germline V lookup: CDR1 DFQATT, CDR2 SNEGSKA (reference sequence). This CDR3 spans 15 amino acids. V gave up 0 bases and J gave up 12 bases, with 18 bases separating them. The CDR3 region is CSARDRYGLTQPLHF. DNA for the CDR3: TGCAGTGCTAGAGATAGGTATGGCCTTACACAACCCCTCCACTTT.

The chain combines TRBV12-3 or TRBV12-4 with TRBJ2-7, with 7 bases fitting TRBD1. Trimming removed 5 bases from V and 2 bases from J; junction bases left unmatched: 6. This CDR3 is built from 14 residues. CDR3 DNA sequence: TGTGCCAGCAGTCCCCGGGACAGCCCCTACGAGCAGTACTTC. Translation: CASSPRDSPYEQYF.

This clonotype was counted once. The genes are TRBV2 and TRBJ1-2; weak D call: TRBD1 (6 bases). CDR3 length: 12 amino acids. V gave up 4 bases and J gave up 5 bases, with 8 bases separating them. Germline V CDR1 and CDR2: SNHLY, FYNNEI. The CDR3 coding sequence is TGTGCCAGCAGTGTCACAGGGTATGGCTACACCTTC. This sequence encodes CASSVTGYGYTF.

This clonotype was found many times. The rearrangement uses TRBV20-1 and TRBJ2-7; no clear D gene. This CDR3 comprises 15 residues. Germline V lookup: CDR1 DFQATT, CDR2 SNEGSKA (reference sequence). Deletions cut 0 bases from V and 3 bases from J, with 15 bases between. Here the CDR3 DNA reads TGCAGTGCTAGAGATTTTAACGACAACAACTACGAGCAGTACTTC. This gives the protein CSARDFNDNNYEQYF.

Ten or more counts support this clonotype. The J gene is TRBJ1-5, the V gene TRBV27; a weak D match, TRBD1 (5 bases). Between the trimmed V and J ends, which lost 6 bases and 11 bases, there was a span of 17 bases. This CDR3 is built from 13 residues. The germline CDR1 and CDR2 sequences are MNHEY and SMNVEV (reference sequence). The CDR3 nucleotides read TGTGCCAGCAGCCCCGGACACTCAGCCACCCAGCATTTT. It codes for CASSPGHSATQHF.

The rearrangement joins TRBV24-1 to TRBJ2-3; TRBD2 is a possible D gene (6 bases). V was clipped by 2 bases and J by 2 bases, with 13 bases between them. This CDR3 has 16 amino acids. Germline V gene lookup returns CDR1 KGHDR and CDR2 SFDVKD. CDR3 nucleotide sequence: TGTGCCACCAGTGATTCCGGGACTCCTAACACAGATACGCAGTATTTT. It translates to CATSDSGTPNTDTQYF.

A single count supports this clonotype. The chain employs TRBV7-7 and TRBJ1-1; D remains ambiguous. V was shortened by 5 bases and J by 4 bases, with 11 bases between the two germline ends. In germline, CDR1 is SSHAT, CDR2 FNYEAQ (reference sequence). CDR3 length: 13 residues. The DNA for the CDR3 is TGTGCCAGCAGCCTTGCCCAGTCCACTGAAGCTTTCTTT. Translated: CASSLAQSTEAFF.

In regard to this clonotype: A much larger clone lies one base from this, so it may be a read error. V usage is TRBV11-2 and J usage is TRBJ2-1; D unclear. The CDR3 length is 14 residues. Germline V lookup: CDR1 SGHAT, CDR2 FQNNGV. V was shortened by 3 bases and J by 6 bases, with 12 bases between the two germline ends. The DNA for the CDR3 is TGTGCCAGCAGCTTTCCCACTCATTTCAATGAGCAGTTCTTC. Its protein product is CASSFPTHFNEQFF.

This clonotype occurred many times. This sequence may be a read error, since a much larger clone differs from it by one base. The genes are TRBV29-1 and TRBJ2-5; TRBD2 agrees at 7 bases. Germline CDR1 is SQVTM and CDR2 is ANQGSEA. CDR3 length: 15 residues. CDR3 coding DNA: TGCAGCGGTGAAGATCTGGGAGGGGCAATAGAGACCCAGTACTTC. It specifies CSGEDLGGAIETQYF. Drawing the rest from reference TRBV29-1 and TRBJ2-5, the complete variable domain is SAVISQKPSRDICQRGTSLTIQCQVDSQVTMMFWYRQQPGQSLTLIATANQGSEATYESGFVIDKFPISRPNLTFSTLTVSNMSPEDSSIYLCSGEDLGGAIETQYFGPGTRLLVL.

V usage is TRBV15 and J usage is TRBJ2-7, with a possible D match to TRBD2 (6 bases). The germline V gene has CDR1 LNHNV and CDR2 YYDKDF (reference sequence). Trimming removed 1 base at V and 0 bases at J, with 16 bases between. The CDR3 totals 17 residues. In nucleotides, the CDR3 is TGTGCCACCAGCAGAGTCTACGGGACTCCCAACTCCTACGAGCAGTACTTC. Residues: CATSRVYGTPNSYEQYF.

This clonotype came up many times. The CDR3 sequence is CASSVEGGLAGNEQFF. The CDR3, as DNA: TGTGCCAGCAGCGTAGAAGGGGGACTAGCGGGCAATGAGCAGTTCTTC. The chain joins TRBV9 to TRBJ2-1; 12 bases agree with TRBD2. J gave up 6 bases and V 0 bases, and 4 bases lay outside the gene matches. CDR3 length: 16 residues. CDR1 is SGDLS and CDR2 is YYNGEE in the germline V gene.

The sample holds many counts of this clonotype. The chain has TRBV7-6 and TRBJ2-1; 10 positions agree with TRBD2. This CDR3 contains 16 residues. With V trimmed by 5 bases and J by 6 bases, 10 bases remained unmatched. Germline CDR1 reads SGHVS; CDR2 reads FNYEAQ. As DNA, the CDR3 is TGTGCCAGCAGCAGAGTAGCGGGGGGTAAGACCAATGAGCAGTTCTTC. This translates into CASSRVAGGKTNEQFF.

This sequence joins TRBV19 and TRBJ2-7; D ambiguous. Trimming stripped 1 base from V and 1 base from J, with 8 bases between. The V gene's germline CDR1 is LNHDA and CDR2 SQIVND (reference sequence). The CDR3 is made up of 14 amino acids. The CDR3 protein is CASSIVDGSYEQYF. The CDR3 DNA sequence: TGTGCCAGTAGTATAGTGGACGGATCCTACGAGCAGTACTTC.

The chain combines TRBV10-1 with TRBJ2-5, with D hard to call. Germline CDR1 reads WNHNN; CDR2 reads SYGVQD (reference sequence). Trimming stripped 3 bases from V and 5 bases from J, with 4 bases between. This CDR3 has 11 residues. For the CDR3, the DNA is TGCGCCAGCAGTGATGGGGAGACCCAGTACTTC. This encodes CASSDGETQYF.

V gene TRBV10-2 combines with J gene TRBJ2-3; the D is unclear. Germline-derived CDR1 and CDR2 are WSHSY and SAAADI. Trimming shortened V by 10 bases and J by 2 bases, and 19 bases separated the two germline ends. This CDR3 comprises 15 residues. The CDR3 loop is CATLTGRTFTDTQYF. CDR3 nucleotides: TGCGCCACCCTAACCGGACGGACCTTCACAGATACGCAGTATTTT.

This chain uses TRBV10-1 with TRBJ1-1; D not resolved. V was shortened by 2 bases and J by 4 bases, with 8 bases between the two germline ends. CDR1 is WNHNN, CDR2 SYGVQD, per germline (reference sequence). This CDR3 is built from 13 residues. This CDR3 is CASSEVVGTEAFF. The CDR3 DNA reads TGCGCCAGCAGTGAGGTAGTGGGCACTGAAGCTTTCTTT.